Sequencing of this TCR beta chain was carried out in a study of control samples from healthy donors and cancer patients. Germline V gene sequence: CDR1 SGHDT, CDR2 YYEEEE. The V end lost 2 bases, the J end lost 4 bases, and 6 bases lay between the germline ends. This CDR3 contains 13 residues. Method: immunoSEQ multiplex PCR; TCRdb's copy keeps in-frame clones and lacks some. The repertoire consists of under 150,000 clones, with roughly 86% occurring once and the leading ten covering more than 6.5%. The gene calls are TRBV5-6 and TRBJ2-2; D gene ambiguous. This TCR was sampled from a man aged 50 to 59 with head and neck cancer. Sequencing was done on a sample of PBMCs. The CDR3 is CASSFLGTGELFF. DNA of the CDR3: TGTGCCAGCAGCTTTTTAGGCACCGGGGAGCTGTTTTTT. The full variable domain, with the rest looked up from reference TRBV5-6 and TRBJ2-2, is DAGVTQSPTHLIKTRGQQVTLRCSPKSGHDTVSWYQQALGQGPQFIFQYYEEEERQRGNFPDRFSGHQFPNYSSELNVNALLLGDSALYLCASSFLGTGELFFGEGSRLTVL.